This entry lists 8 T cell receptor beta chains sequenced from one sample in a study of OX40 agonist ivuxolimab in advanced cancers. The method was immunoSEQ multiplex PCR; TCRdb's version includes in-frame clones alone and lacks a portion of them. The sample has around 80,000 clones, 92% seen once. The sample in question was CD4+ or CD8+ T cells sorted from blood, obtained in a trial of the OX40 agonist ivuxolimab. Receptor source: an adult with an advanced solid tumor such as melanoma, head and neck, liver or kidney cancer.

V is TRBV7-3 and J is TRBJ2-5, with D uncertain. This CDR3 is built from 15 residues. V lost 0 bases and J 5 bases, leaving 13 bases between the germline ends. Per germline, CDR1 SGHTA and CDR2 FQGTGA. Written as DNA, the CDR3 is TGTGCCAGCAGCTTAACTCCTCTGTCTTCCGAGACCCAGTACTTC. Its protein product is CASSLTPLSSETQYF.

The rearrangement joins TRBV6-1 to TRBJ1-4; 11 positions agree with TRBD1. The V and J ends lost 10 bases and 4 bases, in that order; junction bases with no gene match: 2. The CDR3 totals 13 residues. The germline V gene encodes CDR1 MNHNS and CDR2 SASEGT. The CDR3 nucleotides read TGTGCCACCGGGACAGGGGGTAATGAAAAACTGTTTTTT. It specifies CATGTGGNEKLFF.

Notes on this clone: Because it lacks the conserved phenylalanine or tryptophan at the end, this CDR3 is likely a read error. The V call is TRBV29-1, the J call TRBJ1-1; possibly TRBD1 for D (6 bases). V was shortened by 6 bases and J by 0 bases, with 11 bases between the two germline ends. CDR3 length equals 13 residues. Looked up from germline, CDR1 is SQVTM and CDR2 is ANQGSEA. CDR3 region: CSVCTGLNTEAFL. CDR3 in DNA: TGCAGCGTGTGTACAGGGCTGAACACTGAAGCTTTCCTT.

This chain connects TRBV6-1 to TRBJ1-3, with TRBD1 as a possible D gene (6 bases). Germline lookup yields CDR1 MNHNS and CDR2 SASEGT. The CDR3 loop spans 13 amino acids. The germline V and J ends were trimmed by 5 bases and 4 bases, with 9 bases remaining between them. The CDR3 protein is CASSLGQGNTIYF. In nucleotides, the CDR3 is TGTGCCAGCAGTCTAGGACAGGGAAACACCATATATTTT.

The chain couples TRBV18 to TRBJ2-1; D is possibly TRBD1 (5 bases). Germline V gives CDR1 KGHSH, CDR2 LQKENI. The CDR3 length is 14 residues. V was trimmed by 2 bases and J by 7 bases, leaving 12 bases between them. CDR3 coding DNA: TGTGCCAGCTCACCATCGACAGTACGGAATGAGCAGTTCTTC. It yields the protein CASSPSTVRNEQFF.

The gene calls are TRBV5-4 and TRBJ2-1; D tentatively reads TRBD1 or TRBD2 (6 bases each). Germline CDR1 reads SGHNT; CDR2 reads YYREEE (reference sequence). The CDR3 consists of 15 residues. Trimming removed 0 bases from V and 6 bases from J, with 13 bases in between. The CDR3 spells CASSLAGALSNEQFF. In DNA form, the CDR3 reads TGTGCCAGCAGCTTGGCGGGGGCATTGTCCAATGAGCAGTTCTTC.

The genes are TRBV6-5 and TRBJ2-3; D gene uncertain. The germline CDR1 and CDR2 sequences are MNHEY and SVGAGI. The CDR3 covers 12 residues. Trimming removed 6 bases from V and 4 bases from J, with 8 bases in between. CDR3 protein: CASRPSADTQYF. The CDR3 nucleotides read TGTGCCAGCAGGCCAAGCGCAGATACGCAGTATTTT.

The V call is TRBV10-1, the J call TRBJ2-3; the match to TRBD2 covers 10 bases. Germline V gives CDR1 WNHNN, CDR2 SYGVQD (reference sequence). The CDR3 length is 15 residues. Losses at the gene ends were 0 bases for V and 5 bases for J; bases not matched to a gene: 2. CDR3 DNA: TGCGCCAGCAGTGAGTCAACTAGCGGGGTAGATACGCAGTATTTT. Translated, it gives CASSESTSGVDTQYF.